Listed here are 26 T cell receptor beta chains from one sample, sequenced in a study of T cells in Graves' hyperthyroidism and ophthalmopathy. Amplified regions were TCR beta CDR3 sequences from RNA transcripts. TCR CDR3 regions were first amplified by RT-PCR with HTBI primers. From the multiplex PCR reads, TCRdb called clonotypes with MiXCR, one entry per CDR3 protein. This sample has roughly 280,000 distinct CDR3 sequences; more than 15% occur once, and the top ten carry less than 70%. Sequenced: blood. The source is a woman aged 60-75 years with Graves' ophthalmopathy.

This clonotype was found many times. The chain is built from TRBV20-1 and TRBJ2-1; D possibly corresponds to TRBD2 (5 bases). Germline V gene lookup returns CDR1 DFQATT and CDR2 SNEGSKA (reference sequence). CDR3 length equals 14 residues. Trimming stripped 3 bases from V and 2 bases from J, with 11 bases between. The CDR3 spells CSASKVGAYNEQFF. In DNA form, the CDR3 reads TGCAGTGCTAGTAAAGTGGGAGCCTACAATGAGCAGTTCTTC.

The rearrangement joins TRBV4-2 to TRBJ2-1, with D perhaps TRBD2 (6 bases). Germline values: CDR1 LGHNA, CDR2 YNFKEQ. Trimming took off 4 bases at V and 9 bases at J, with 19 bases between the two ends. The CDR3 is 15 amino acids. The CDR3: CASSRPDGAGGEQFF. In DNA form, the CDR3 reads TGTGCCAGCAGCCGACCGGACGGGGCCGGGGGTGAGCAGTTCTTC.

This clonotype turned up a few times. The V and J genes are TRBV6-2 or TRBV6-3 and TRBJ1-1; 9 bases map to TRBD1. Germline loops: CDR1 MNHEY, CDR2 SVGEGT. The CDR3 loop spans 18 amino acids. Unmatched junction bases numbered 8, after V lost 0 bases and J lost 0 bases. The CDR3 reads CASSYSGQGRSMNTEAFF. The CDR3 bases are TGTGCCAGCAGTTACTCGGGACAGGGTCGATCGATGAACACTGAAGCTTTCTTT.

Comments on this clonotype: One end of the junction does not line up with germline, which may come from a read error. The chain uses TRBV6-2 or TRBV6-3 and TRBJ1-1, with no clear D. The CDR3 totals 14 residues. CDR1 and CDR2 (germline): MNHEY, SVGEGT. The CDR3 loop reads CTSSYGHLNTEAFF. The CDR3 DNA is TGTACCAGCAGTTACGGGCACCTGAACACTGAAGCTTTCTTT.

There are many counts of this clonotype. V gene TRBV7-2 combines with J gene TRBJ1-2, with TRBD1 as a possible D gene (6 bases). CDR3 size: 17 residues. Trimming shortened V by 5 bases and J by 4 bases, and 23 bases separated the two germline ends. CDR1 is SGHTA and CDR2 is FQGNSA in the germline V gene. The CDR3: CASSHFVDSFHGYGYTF. Here the CDR3 DNA reads TGTGCCAGCAGCCATTTCGTGGACAGCTTTCATGGCTATGGCTACACCTTC. Full variable domain (outside the CDR3, taken from reference TRBV7-2 and TRBJ1-2): GAGVSQSPSNKVTEKGKDVELRCDPISGHTALYWYRQSLGQGLEFLIYFQGNSAPDKSGLPSDRFSAERTGGSVSTLTIQRTQQEDSAVYLCASSHFVDSFHGYGYTFGSGTRLTVV.

V is TRBV28 and J is TRBJ2-3, with D possibly matching TRBD2 (6 bases). V was shortened by 5 bases and J by 10 bases, with 28 bases between the two germline ends. This CDR3 is 17 amino acids long. Germline CDR1 MDHEN, CDR2 SYDVKM. The CDR3 reads CASSDQEGLRKVSAQYF. In DNA form, the CDR3 reads TGTGCCAGCAGTGACCAGGAGGGCCTCCGGAAGGTTTCGGCGCAGTATTTT.

This clonotype was seen ten or more times. This chain uses TRBV5-1 with TRBJ1-1; no definite D call. The CDR3 is 14 residues long. The V gene's germline CDR1 is SGHRS and CDR2 YFSETQ. Deletions cut 6 bases from V and 1 base from J, with 13 bases between. DNA of the CDR3: TGCGCCAGCAAATCGCCGGTGAGGAACACTGAAGCTTTCTTT. Translating it yields CASKSPVRNTEAFF.

This clonotype turned up a few times. The chain recombines TRBV7-9 with TRBJ1-2; weak D call: TRBD1 (5 bases). The V end lost 1 base, the J end lost 5 bases, and 20 bases lay between the germline ends. This CDR3 has 17 residues. CDR1 is SEHNR and CDR2 is FQNEAQ in the germline V gene (reference sequence). CDR3 sequence: CASSLGPLEGPAYGYTF. The CDR3, as DNA: TGTGCCAGCAGCTTAGGGCCCTTAGAGGGGCCGGCGTATGGCTACACCTTC.

The table lists this clonotype with many counts. The chain is built from TRBV29-1 and TRBJ1-5, with unresolved D. The ends were cut back, 4 bases at V and 3 bases at J, with 7 bases in the middle. The length of the CDR3 is 12 residues. Germline V CDR1 and CDR2: SQVTM, ANQGSEA. The CDR3 loop is CSVGDTNQPQHF. CDR3 DNA: TGCAGCGTTGGAGACACCAATCAGCCCCAGCATTTT.

This clonotype has only a few counts. V gene TRBV6-1 combines with J gene TRBJ1-6, with 11 bases identical to TRBD1. Germline V CDR1 and CDR2: MNHNS, SASEGT. V lost 6 bases to trimming and J lost 5 bases; unmatched junction nucleotides: 6. The CDR3 has 16 amino acids. The CDR3 bases are TGTGCCAGCAGCCGGACAGGGGGCAGGAATAATTCACCCCTCCACTTT. Its translation is CASSRTGGRNNSPLHF.

This clonotype occurred many times. For the CDR3, the DNA is TGTGCCAGCAGCTATGCCACAGATACGCAGTATTTT. Amino acid sequence: CASSYATDTQYF. The chain uses TRBV11-2 and TRBJ2-3; D gene uncertain. V shed 4 bases and J shed 2 bases, with 4 bases lying between them. Germline lookup yields CDR1 SGHAT and CDR2 FQNNGV. This CDR3 has 12 residues. Supplemented by reference TRBV11-2 and TRBJ2-3, the full variable domain reads EAGVAQSPRYKIIEKRQSVAFWCNPISGHATLYWYQQILGQGPKLLIQFQNNGVVDDSQLPKDRFSAERLKGVDSTLKIQPAKLEDSAVYLCASSYATDTQYFGPGTRLTVL.

The J gene is TRBJ2-7, the V gene TRBV30, with no clear D. Per the germline V gene, CDR1 is GTSNPN and CDR2 is SVGIG (reference sequence). This CDR3 has 13 residues. V was cut by 2 bases and J by 6 bases, with 14 bases left in between. CDR3 DNA sequence: TGTGCCTGGAGTAGGTGGTCCGGCGGCGAGCAGTACTTC. This sequence encodes CAWSRWSGGEQYF.

The chain couples TRBV9 to TRBJ1-4, with D tentatively TRBD1 (5 bases). The CDR3 has 15 amino acids. Trimming pared 0 bases from V and 3 bases from J, leaving 9 bases between. Germline assignment: CDR1 SGDLS and CDR2 YYNGEE. DNA for the CDR3: TGTGCCAGCAGCGTAGAAGGGGTCCCTAATGAAAAACTGTTTTTT. Its protein is CASSVEGVPNEKLFF.

This clonotype was seen more than once but under ten times. The chain links TRBV19 to TRBJ1-2; D remains unclear. The CDR3 has 15 amino acids. Germline V gene lookup returns CDR1 LNHDA and CDR2 SQIVND (reference sequence). V lost 5 bases and J lost 4, with 17 bases in between. CDR3 in amino acids: CASSGRPVEGYGYTF. The DNA of the CDR3 is TGTGCCAGTAGTGGACGTCCGGTTGAAGGCTATGGCTACACCTTC.

This clonotype was counted ten times or more. V usage is TRBV20-1 and J usage is TRBJ1-5; 8 bases line up with TRBD1. The CDR3 has 15 residues. After removal of 4 bases from V and 6 bases from J, the junction contained 11 bases not matched to a gene. Germline V gene data show CDR1 as DFQATT and CDR2 as SNEGSKA (reference sequence). As DNA, the CDR3 is TGCAGTGCTAACCGTCAAGGGGGACAGGTTCAGCCCCAGCATTTT. It encodes CSANRQGGQVQPQHF.

This chain joins TRBV19 and TRBJ2-5; 9 bases match TRBD1. The ends lost 6 bases at V and 2 bases at J; junction bases unmatched: 7. The CDR3 totals 15 residues. Germline V CDR1 and CDR2: LNHDA, SQIVND (reference sequence). CDR3: CASRHPGQGQETQYF. DNA for the CDR3: TGTGCCAGTAGACATCCGGGACAGGGACAAGAGACCCAGTACTTC.

V is TRBV7-8 and J is TRBJ2-7; tentative D call: TRBD1 (6 bases). CDR3 length equals 13 residues. V was cut by 5 bases and J by 4 bases, with 12 bases left in between. From germline, CDR1 is SGHVS and CDR2 FQNEAQ. The CDR3 DNA reads as TGTGCCAGCAGCGAGACAGGTGGTTACGAGCAGTACTTC. Its translation: CASSETGGYEQYF.

This sequence joins TRBV5-8 and TRBJ1-5; D uncertain. V lost 0 bases, J lost 0 bases, and 7 bases lay in between. Per the germline V gene, CDR1 is SGHTS and CDR2 is YDEGEE. CDR3 length: 15 residues. The CDR3 loop reads CASSLAGDSNQPQHF. The CDR3 DNA follows: TGTGCCAGCAGCTTGGCAGGTGATAGCAATCAGCCCCAGCATTTT. Drawing the rest from reference TRBV5-8 and TRBJ1-5, the complete variable domain is EAGVTQSPTHLIKTRGQQATLRCSPISGHTSVYWYQQALGLGLQFLLWYDEGEERNRGNFPPRFSGRQFPNYSSELNVNALELEDSALYLCASSLAGDSNQPQHFGDGTRLSIL.

This clonotype has a count of ten or more. The J gene is TRBJ1-1, the V gene TRBV2, with D possibly matching TRBD1 (5 bases). Per germline, CDR1 SNHLY and CDR2 FYNNEI. The length of the CDR3 is 13 residues. Trimming stripped 10 bases from V and 1 base from J, with 13 bases between. CDR3 in amino acids: CAILRGRNTEAFF. Here the CDR3 DNA reads TGTGCCATACTAAGGGGCAGGAACACTGAAGCTTTCTTT.

The table lists this clonotype with many counts. This chain uses TRBV9 with TRBJ2-1; 8 bases fit TRBD2. CDR1 is SGDLS and CDR2 is YYNGEE in the germline V gene. This CDR3 contains 15 residues. J gave up 5 bases and V 2 bases, and 6 bases lay outside the gene matches. CDR3 amino acids: CASSVFTGGDNEQFF. The CDR3 DNA sequence: TGTGCCAGCAGCGTTTTTACGGGAGGGGACAATGAGCAGTTCTTC.

Worth noting for this clonotype: With a much larger clone just one base away, this may be a read error. The rearrangement uses TRBV3-1 and TRBJ1-3; D ambiguous. The V gene lost 8 bases and the J gene lost 7 bases, with 9 bases spanning the gap. Germline V gene data show CDR1 as LGHDT and CDR2 as YNNKEL (reference sequence). This CDR3 contains 11 residues. The CDR3 bases are TGTGCCAGCTTATCCGGGAACACCATATATTTT. As protein: CASLSGNTIYF.

V usage is TRBV12-3 or TRBV12-4 and J usage is TRBJ1-5; possible D gene TRBD1, 5 bases. This CDR3 contains 15 residues. The V gene lost 7 bases and the J gene lost 4 bases, with 17 bases spanning the gap. The CDR3 sequence: CASTGGGNHNQPQHF. The CDR3 DNA sequence: TGTGCCAGCACTGGGGGAGGTAATCATAATCAGCCCCAGCATTTT.

This clonotype has just one count. The V call is TRBV10-3, the J call TRBJ1-5; 7 bases agree with TRBD1. The CDR3 totals 17 residues. The germline CDR1 and CDR2 sequences are ENHRY and SYGVKD. Trimming cost V 0 bases and J 5 bases; bases outside gene matches: 10. The CDR3 coding sequence is TGTGCCATCAGTGAGTCGAAACAGGGGCGAATCTATCAGCCCCAGCATTTT. This codes for CAISESKQGRIYQPQHF.

The V call is TRBV19, the J call TRBJ2-3; D is ambiguous. The V end lost 4 bases, the J end lost 6 bases, and 8 bases lay between the germline ends. In germline, CDR1 is LNHDA, CDR2 SQIVND (reference sequence). CDR3 length: 12 amino acids. CDR3 protein: CASSTTWDTQYF. The CDR3 DNA reads TGTGCCAGTAGTACCACTTGGGATACGCAGTATTTT. The variable domain in full, completed from reference TRBV19 and TRBJ2-3, reads DGGITQSPKYLFRKEGQNVTLSCEQNLNHDAMYWYRQDPGQGLRLIYYSQIVNDFQKGDIAEGYSVSREKKESFPLTVTSAQKNPTAFYLCASSTTWDTQYFGPGTRLTVL.

This clonotype was recorded many times. V is TRBV28 and J is TRBJ1-5, with 11 positions matching TRBD1. The trim removed 6 bases at V and 7 bases at J, leaving 14 bases unmatched. The CDR3 is made up of 17 amino acids. Germline V gives CDR1 MDHEN, CDR2 SYDVKM. The CDR3 DNA reads TGTGCCAGCAGCCCAAGACACCGGACAGGGGGCGAACAGCCCCAGCATTTT. Protein: CASSPRHRTGGEQPQHF. The entire variable domain, with the rest obtained from reference TRBV28 and TRBJ1-5, is as follows: DVKVTQSSRYLVKRTGEKVFLECVQDMDHENMFWYRQDPGLGLRLIYFSYDVKMKEKGDIPEGYSVSREKKERFSLILESASTNQTSMYLCASSPRHRTGGEQPQHFGDGTRLSIL.

This clonotype has ten or more counts. V is TRBV5-1 and J is TRBJ2-7; no definite D call. This CDR3 is 13 amino acids long. The germline V gene has CDR1 SGHRS and CDR2 YFSETQ. Trimming took 0 bases from V and 5 from J, leaving 9 bases between them. CDR3 sequence: CASSLEEADEQYF. CDR3 DNA: TGCGCCAGCAGCTTGGAAGAGGCCGACGAGCAGTACTTC.